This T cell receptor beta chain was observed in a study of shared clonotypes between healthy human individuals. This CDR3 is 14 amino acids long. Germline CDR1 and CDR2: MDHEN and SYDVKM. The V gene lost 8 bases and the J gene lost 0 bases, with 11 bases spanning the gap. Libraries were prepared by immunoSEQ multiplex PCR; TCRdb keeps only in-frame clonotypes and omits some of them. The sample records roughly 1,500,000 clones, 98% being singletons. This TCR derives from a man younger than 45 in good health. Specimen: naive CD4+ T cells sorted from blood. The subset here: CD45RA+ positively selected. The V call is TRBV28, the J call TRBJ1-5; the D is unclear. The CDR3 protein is CASVGVYSNQPQHF. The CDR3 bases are TGTGCCAGCGTTGGTGTTTATAGCAATCAGCCCCAGCATTTT.